These 25 T cell receptor beta chains were sequenced from one sample in a study of shared clonotypes between healthy human individuals. The assay was immunoSEQ multiplex PCR, and TCRdb's table has in-frame clones only and misses some. The table includes around 2,100,000 clones, about 95% detected once. Naive CD8 isolation took CD45RO-negative cells positively selected for CCR7 and excluded terminally differentiated effector memory CD45RA+ cells. Specimen: naive CD8+ T cells sorted from blood. The receptor set was obtained from a man aged 18 to 29 in good health.

This clone came up once. The chain has TRBV4-1 and TRBJ2-3; 12 bases are shared with TRBD1. CDR3 length: 15 residues. The V gene's germline CDR1 is MGHRA and CDR2 YSYEKL. Losses at the gene ends were 2 bases for V and 6 bases for J; bases not matched to a gene: 3. The CDR3 DNA is TGCGCCAGCAGCCAAAGGGACAGGGGGCCCGATACGCAGTATTTT. Translated, it gives CASSQRDRGPDTQYF.

The chain employs TRBV5-4 and TRBJ1-2, with D possibly matching TRBD1 (5 bases). From germline, CDR1 is SGHNT and CDR2 YYREEE (reference sequence). The ends were cut back, 2 bases at V and 6 bases at J, with 11 bases in the middle. This CDR3 comprises 13 residues. CDR3 DNA sequence: TGTGCCAGCAGCTTATCGGGGGAGGATGGCTACACCTTC. Translated: CASSLSGEDGYTF.

J is TRBJ1-3 and V is TRBV4-1; D unclear. Germline V gene data show CDR1 as MGHRA and CDR2 as YSYEKL. The CDR3 extends over 13 amino acids. Trimming stripped 8 bases from V and 3 bases from J, with 11 bases between. In DNA, the CDR3 is TGCGCCAGCGCGAGTGTGGGTGGAAACACCATATATTTT. Its protein is CASASVGGNTIYF.

V and J are TRBV6-6 and TRBJ2-7, with a weak D call TRBD1 (6 bases). The V end was cut by 2 bases, the J end by 7 bases, with 15 bases between. Germline assignment: CDR1 MNHNY and CDR2 SVGAGI (reference sequence). This CDR3 region has 14 residues. As DNA, the CDR3 is TGTGCCAGCAGTTACGTTCCAGGGGCAGGGGAGCAGTACTTC. Its translation: CASSYVPGAGEQYF.

The V call is TRBV30, the J call TRBJ1-6; a weak D match, TRBD1 (6 bases). This CDR3 is 14 amino acids long. Germline lookup yields CDR1 GTSNPN and CDR2 SVGIG (reference sequence). V gave up 1 base and J gave up 5 bases, with 9 bases separating them. CDR3 coding DNA: TGTGCCTGGAGTGGAACAGGGAATAATTCACCCCTCCACTTT. Translation gives CAWSGTGNNSPLHF.

The chain employs TRBV27 and TRBJ2-3; TRBD2 agrees at 9 bases. The CDR3 has 17 amino acids. The V and J ends lost 6 bases and 5 bases, in that order; junction bases with no gene match: 15. The germline CDR1 and CDR2 sequences are MNHEY and SMNVEV (reference sequence). CDR3 bases: TGTGCCAGCAGCCCATTTACTAGCGGGCCCGGGAAAGATACGCAGTATTTT. Translation: CASSPFTSGPGKDTQYF.

The chain employs TRBV28 and TRBJ1-3, with 7 bases that match TRBD1. J gave up 1 base and V 5 bases, and 5 bases lay outside the gene matches. The CDR3 spans 15 residues. Germline loops: CDR1 MDHEN, CDR2 SYDVKM. The CDR3 sequence is CASSAYRGSGNTIYF. The DNA of the CDR3 is TGTGCCAGCAGTGCCTACAGGGGTTCTGGAAACACCATATATTTT.

This sequence joins TRBV4-1 and TRBJ2-1; no clear D gene. CDR3 length: 19 residues. The V end was cut by 0 bases, the J end by 7 bases, with 25 bases between. CDR1 is MGHRA, CDR2 YSYEKL, per germline. The CDR3 nucleotides are TGCGCCAGCAGCCAAGATCCCACCCCGTATGCGGACCTAGGTAATGAGCAGTTCTTC. As protein: CASSQDPTPYADLGNEQFF.

This clone was found once. V and J are TRBV28 and TRBJ2-3; TRBD1 aligns across 9 bases. The CDR3 contains 15 residues. Trimming took 5 bases from V and 5 from J; bases not matched to a gene: 8. Germline lookup yields CDR1 MDHEN and CDR2 SYDVKM. CDR3 coding DNA: TGTGCCAGCAGTCCCAAGACAGGGGGTCGAGATACGCAGTATTTT. Translating gives CASSPKTGGRDTQYF.

Comment on this clone: This sample includes further DNA sequences coding for the same CDR3. V is TRBV11-2 and J is TRBJ2-7; no clear D. CDR1 and CDR2 from the germline V gene are SGHAT and FQNNGV. The CDR3 has 13 residues. Trimming took 1 base from V and 3 from J, leaving 7 bases between them. The CDR3 coding sequence is TGTGCCAGCAGCTTAGTTCCAGGCTACGAGCAGTACTTC. It codes for CASSLVPGYEQYF.

The rearrangement joins TRBV27 to TRBJ2-7; D ambiguous. This CDR3 spans 15 amino acids. V was trimmed by 6 bases and J by 7 bases, leaving 22 bases between them. The V gene's germline CDR1 is MNHEY and CDR2 SMNVEV (reference sequence). CDR3 in amino acids: CASSLIQTDVAEQYF. Written as DNA, the CDR3 is TGTGCCAGCAGCTTAATCCAAACGGACGTCGCGGAGCAGTACTTC.

This sequence joins TRBV11-3 and TRBJ2-5; the match to TRBD1 covers 8 bases. Trimming removed 1 base from V and 3 bases from J; junction bases left unmatched: 4. This CDR3 is 15 amino acids long. Germline CDR1 SGHNT, CDR2 YENEEA. The DNA for the CDR3 is TGTGCCAGCAGCTTAGCCCAGGACAGGGAAGAGACCCAGTACTTC. Amino acid sequence: CASSLAQDREETQYF. The full variable domain, rest sourced from reference TRBV11-3 and TRBJ2-5, is EAGVVQSPRYKIIEKKQPVAFWCNPISGHNTLYWYLQNLGQGPELLIRYENEEAVDDSQLPKDRFSAERLKGVDSTLKIQPAELGDSAVYLCASSLAQDREETQYFGPGTRLLVL.

The V call is TRBV4-1, the J call TRBJ2-7, with D perhaps matching TRBD1 (5 bases). The germline V gene has CDR1 MGHRA and CDR2 YSYEKL. Trimming pared 2 bases from V and 2 bases from J, leaving 13 bases between. The CDR3 covers 15 residues. The CDR3 nucleotides read TGCGCCAGCAGCCAAACCATCAGGGTCACCTACGAGCAGTACTTC. Protein sequence: CASSQTIRVTYEQYF.

The V call is TRBV7-6, the J call TRBJ2-1; no reliable D call. Deletions cut 1 base from V and 6 bases from J, with 10 bases between. Germline V lookup: CDR1 SGHVS, CDR2 FNYEAQ. This CDR3 is 14 amino acids long. CDR3 nucleotide sequence: TGTGCCAGCAGCTTAGAGACGGTTCGCAATGAGCAGTTCTTC. It encodes CASSLETVRNEQFF.

The chain carries TRBV6-1 and TRBJ1-1; maybe TRBD1 (6 bases). V lost 5 bases and J lost 1, with 14 bases in between. CDR1 is MNHNS and CDR2 is SASEGT in the germline V gene. The CDR3 loop spans 15 amino acids. The CDR3 DNA follows: TGTGCCAGCAGTCCAGGGGCTATACCGAACACTGAAGCTTTCTTT. Its translation: CASSPGAIPNTEAFF.

The chain combines TRBV6-5 with TRBJ2-7; D tentatively reads TRBD1 or TRBD2 (5 bases each). The CDR3 is 14 residues long. V shed 4 bases and J shed 2 bases, with 12 bases lying between them. Germline lookup yields CDR1 MNHEY and CDR2 SVGAGI. The CDR3 coding sequence is TGTGCCAGCAGTTCCCGGGACCTAGCCTACGAGCAGTACTTC. It translates to CASSSRDLAYEQYF.

The rearrangement joins TRBV28 to TRBJ2-3; D unclear. This CDR3 contains 13 residues. V lost 2 bases and J lost 3, with 6 bases in between. Germline V gives CDR1 MDHEN, CDR2 SYDVKM. The CDR3 nucleotides are TGTGCCAGCAGTTTAACAGCGACAGATACGCAGTATTTT. Translation gives CASSLTATDTQYF.

The chain carries TRBV6-5 and TRBJ2-1; no definite D call. Deletions cut 4 bases from V and 5 bases from J, with 9 bases between. The CDR3 spans 13 residues. Germline V CDR1 and CDR2: MNHEY, SVGAGI. The CDR3 DNA sequence: TGTGCCAGCAGTTTTTCCTACAACAATGAGCAGTTCTTC. Its translation: CASSFSYNNEQFF.

The CDR3 is CSANPGQGRTFTDTQYF. The CDR3 coding sequence is TGCAGCGCAAATCCGGGACAGGGACGAACCTTCACAGATACGCAGTATTTT. The chain couples TRBV29-1 to TRBJ2-3, with 9 positions matching TRBD1. The CDR3 runs to 17 residues. Germline CDR1 SQVTM, CDR2 ANQGSEA. The J segment lost 2 bases and the V segment lost 7 bases, leaving 16 bases of the junction unmatched.

In the case of this clone: The same CDR3 arises from other DNA sequences in this sample as well. The chain recombines TRBV11-2 with TRBJ2-2; no firm D call. This CDR3 spans 11 amino acids. The germline V and J ends were trimmed by 3 bases and 8 bases, with 4 bases remaining between them. CDR1 is SGHAT and CDR2 is FQNNGV in the germline V gene. CDR3 in DNA: TGTGCCAGCAGCTTTGGAGGGGAGCTGTTTTTT. It is translated as CASSFGGELFF.

This chain links TRBV4-1 with TRBJ2-7, with TRBD1 matching 9 bases. V lost 4 bases to trimming and J lost 7 bases; unmatched junction nucleotides: 8. The CDR3 consists of 14 residues. CDR1 is MGHRA, CDR2 YSYEKL, per germline. CDR3 nucleotide sequence: TGCGCCAGCAGCCTATGGTCAGGGACAGGGGAGCAGTACTTC. Its protein is CASSLWSGTGEQYF.

The rearrangement joins TRBV6-6 to TRBJ2-7; D unresolved. Germline V lookup: CDR1 MNHNY, CDR2 SVGAGI (reference sequence). Between the trimmed V and J ends, which lost 1 base and 0 bases, there was a span of 7 bases. The CDR3 spans 14 residues. CDR3 nucleotides: TGTGCCAGCAGTTACTACAGTGACTCCTACGAGCAGTACTTC. This codes for CASSYYSDSYEQYF.

V is TRBV4-3 and J is TRBJ2-7; D assignment may be TRBD1 or TRBD2 (5 bases each). With 2 bases removed from V and 3 bases from J, the gap between germline ends came to 14 bases. CDR1 LGHNA and CDR2 YSLEER come from the germline V gene. The CDR3 has 15 residues. The CDR3 loop is CASSQTGTLIYEQYF. In nucleotides, the CDR3 is TGCGCCAGCAGCCAAACCGGGACCTTGATCTACGAGCAGTACTTC.

The rearrangement links TRBV5-6 to TRBJ2-5, with D unresolved. The germline gives CDR1 SGHDT, CDR2 YYEEEE. The CDR3 has 13 residues. V lost 0 bases and J lost 2, with 5 bases in between. The CDR3 reads CASSLGRQETQYF. The CDR3 DNA is TGTGCCAGCAGCTTGGGAAGACAAGAGACCCAGTACTTC.

This rearrangement joins TRBV11-2 to TRBJ2-5; D call uncertain. V was shortened by 0 bases and J by 5 bases, with 7 bases between the two germline ends. Germline V gene data show CDR1 as SGHAT and CDR2 as FQNNGV. The CDR3 is 13 amino acids. This CDR3 is CASSLDYTETQYF. CDR3 coding DNA: TGTGCCAGCAGCTTAGATTATACGGAGACCCAGTACTTC.